The clone carrying this T cell receptor (beta chain) was seen only a few times. The antigen is not known. Carried by the TCR beta cDNA libraries were unique molecular identifiers. The source material, roughly 0.9 to 11 million T cells, gave rise to roughly 500,000 cDNA molecules. Using its own MiXCR run on the PCR reads, TCRdb lists one record per CDR3 protein. The table shows 800,000 to 950,000 distinct CDR3 sequences, with about 50% occurring only once. CDR3 size: 15 residues. With 2 bases clipped from V and 3 bases from J, the junction kept 6 bases outside the gene matches. The germline CDR1 and CDR2 sequences are MGHRA and YSYEKL. The data were taken from a study of post-analysis software for immune sequencing data. Study summary: The courses of disease that were included comprised relapsing-remitting, secondary progressive and progressive-relapsing multiple sclerosis. Overall study findings and caveats: Four or five TRBV segments, TRBV5-6, TRBV5-1 and TRBV20-1 among them, were found more frequent in patients than controls. Samples from one preparation batch, clustered by F measure, grouped strongly together.

What was sequenced was blood. The source of this sequence is a girl between 5 and 17 years old with multiple sclerosis. This chain joins TRBV4-1 and TRBJ1-2, with 7 positions matching TRBD1. Here the CDR3 DNA reads TGCGCCAGCAGCCAACCTACGACAGGGTACTATGGCTACACCTTC. Residues: CASSQPTTGYYGYTF.